This TCR beta chain derives from a study of T cells in Graves' hyperthyroidism and ophthalmopathy. Overall study results and limits: The model made its ophthalmopathy prediction, and onset followed a median around six months later. Among clonotypes expanded in thyroid above 0.001, most were also found in blood.

This clonotype has ten or more counts. The antigen remains undetermined. Between the trimmed V and J ends, which lost 7 bases and 5 bases, there was a span of 20 bases. The CDR3 has 15 amino acids. Germline V gives CDR1 MNHEY, CDR2 SMNVEV (reference sequence). The study based diagnoses on clinical symptoms, serum thyroxine and TRAb, thyroid ultrasound and orbital computed tomography. The PBMCs studied were ones that came from about 10 ml fresh peripheral blood. RNA transcripts served as the template for amplifying TCR beta CDR3 regions. RT-PCR in the first round (using the HTBI primer set) targeted the TCR CDR3. TCRdb redid the calling of the multiplex PCR reads with MiXCR, one entry per CDR3 protein. The top ten clones hold about 20% of a sample with 550,000 to 600,000 distinct CDR3 sequences, around 15% of them seen once.

The clonotype comes from a woman in her late teens or twenties with Graves' hyperthyroidism. The genes are TRBV27 and TRBJ2-5, with D possibly called TRBD1 or TRBD2 (5 bases each). Sequenced input: blood. For the CDR3, the DNA is TGTGCCAGCAAGGGGTACGTTGAGGGTGTGGAGACCCAGTACTTC. Its translation: CASKGYVEGVETQYF.